The clone carrying this T cell receptor (beta chain) is a singleton in its sample. What it binds is unknown. Libraries were prepared by immunoSEQ multiplex PCR; TCRdb keeps only in-frame clonotypes and omits some of them. The sample records 98,000 or so clones, about four fifths being singletons. The sample originates from a study of T cell responses to AZD1222 COVID-19 vaccine. Findings and limits, study-wide: Just a handful of AZD1222 recipients were seropositive at baseline. Mapped onto spike, vaccine-associated CD4 TCRs spanned it and were dominant at 160-218 and 743-854.

The TCR sequence derives from an adult who received the AZD1222 COVID-19 vaccine. The sequenced sample was peripheral blood, obtained 28 days after the second AZD1222 dose.

For the CDR3, the DNA is TGTGCCAGCAGCGCTTCAGCGGGAGACTACGAGCAGTACTTC. Translated: CASSASAGDYEQYF. V usage is TRBV9 and J usage is TRBJ2-7; TRBD2 agrees at 8 bases. The CDR3 spans 14 residues. The V and J ends lost 3 bases and 3 bases, in that order; junction bases with no gene match: 5. Germline V lookup: CDR1 SGDLS, CDR2 YYNGEE. Drawing the rest from reference TRBV9 and TRBJ2-7, the complete variable domain is DSGVTQTPKHLITATGQRVTLRCSPRSGDLSVYWYQQSLDQGLQFLIQYYNGEERAKGNILERFSAQQFPDLHSELNLSSLELGDSALYFCASSASAGDYEQYFGPGTRLTVT.